The 25 T cell receptor beta chains below all came from one sample that was sequenced in a study of spatial heterogeneity in lung cancer. Study-wide results and caveats: Intratumoral expanded alpha and beta TCR counts were found to track tumor mutation counts.

Noted time point: sample taken at primary tumor resection. Antigens of these TCRs are unknown. Each CDR3 protein gets one entry after TCRdb re-called the 5' RACE reads with MiXCR. The table for this sample gives about 90 distinct CDR3 sequences. Here the sequenced sample was lung tumor tissue, taken at surgery. The receptors were gathered from a female donor with early-stage non-small cell lung cancer.

Notes on this clonotype: Within a library made for alpha chains, this beta chain is off target, and its count is uninformative. The rearrangement links TRBV29-1 to TRBJ2-3, with D unresolved. V was shortened by 2 bases and J by 0 bases, with 18 bases between the two germline ends. Germline V gives CDR1 SQVTM, CDR2 ANQGSEA. The CDR3 sequence is 17 residues long. CDR3 nucleotides: TGCAGCGTTGAATTTGCACTACAGTGGTATAGCACAGATACGCAGTATTTT. Protein product: CSVEFALQWYSTDTQYF.

This clonotype appeared a few times. Within a library made for alpha chains, this beta chain is off target, and its count is uninformative. The rearrangement uses TRBV7-3 and TRBJ2-3; TRBD2 aligns across 10 bases. The CDR3 totals 14 residues. Trimming took 4 bases from V and 3 from J; bases not matched to a gene: 1. CDR1 SGHTA and CDR2 FQGTGA come from the germline V gene. The CDR3 region has the DNA TGTGCCAGCAGCTCGGGACTAGCGACAGATACGCAGTATTTT. Translating it yields CASSSGLATDTQYF.

Relative to its sample, this clonotype is hyperexpanded. In a library made to pick up alpha chains, this beta chain is a stray read with a size that means little. V is TRBV3-1 and J is TRBJ1-1; maybe TRBD1 (6 bases). The CDR3 has 13 residues. The germline V and J ends were trimmed by 4 bases and 5 bases, with 11 bases remaining between them. Germline values: CDR1 LGHDT, CDR2 YNNKEL (reference sequence). CDR3 region: CASSPTGWTEAFF. CDR3 coding DNA: TGTGCCAGCAGCCCCACAGGGTGGACTGAAGCTTTCTTT.

With respect to this clonotype: As an off-target read in a library built for alpha chains, this beta chain has a frequency of little significance. This sequence joins TRBV7-9 and TRBJ2-3; tentative D call: TRBD1 (6 bases). V gave up 4 bases and J gave up 1 base, with 18 bases separating them. Germline V lookup: CDR1 SEHNR, CDR2 FQNEAQ (reference sequence). This CDR3 region has 17 residues. CDR3 sequence reads: CASSSQGGPTRTDTQYF. The CDR3 region has the DNA TGTGCCAGCAGCTCCCAAGGGGGACCTACCCGCACAGATACGCAGTATTTT.

Details on this clonotype: This beta chain is a stray read from a library made for alpha chains; its abundance is not meaningful. The rearrangement links TRBV2 to TRBJ2-2, with a possible D match to TRBD2 (5 bases). CDR1 is SNHLY and CDR2 is FYNNEI in the germline V gene. Trimming cost V 7 bases and J 0 bases, with 9 bases left between them. The CDR3 contains 14 residues. CDR3 sequence: CASTPGTNTGELFF. In DNA form, the CDR3 reads TGTGCCAGCACCCCGGGGACGAACACCGGGGAGCTGTTTTTT. The full variable domain, completed using reference TRBV2 and TRBJ2-2, is EPEVTQTPSHQVTQMGQEVILRCVPISNHLYFYWYRQILGQKVEFLVSFYNNEISEKSEIFDDQFSVERPDGSNFTLKIRSTKLEDSAMYFCASTPGTNTGELFFGEGSRLTVL.

This clonotype was detected only a few times. This beta chain came through as a stray read in a library set up for alpha chains, and its size says little. The rearrangement links TRBV20-1 to TRBJ2-7; 9 bases line up with TRBD1. The trim removed 4 bases at V and 2 bases at J, leaving 12 bases unmatched. Germline loops: CDR1 DFQATT, CDR2 SNEGSKA (reference sequence). The CDR3 is 16 residues long. CDR3 sequence: CSATAAGTGLPYEQYF. The CDR3 nucleotides read TGCAGTGCTACCGCCGCTGGGACAGGGCTCCCCTACGAGCAGTACTTC.

Only a few counts were recorded for this clonotype. As an off-target read in a library built for alpha chains, this beta chain has a frequency of little significance. The chain has TRBV27 and TRBJ2-2, with D possibly being TRBD1 (7 bases). Germline V gene lookup returns CDR1 MNHEY and CDR2 SMNVEV (reference sequence). Trimming shortened V by 4 bases and J by 6 bases, and 21 bases separated the two germline ends. This CDR3 comprises 17 residues. The CDR3: CASSSWGGTETAGELFF. CDR3 bases: TGTGCCAGCAGTTCCTGGGGCGGGACAGAAACCGCCGGGGAGCTGTTTTTT.

About this clonotype itself: This beta chain lies outside the target of a library built for alpha chains; its clone size means little. V usage is TRBV12-3 or TRBV12-4 and J usage is TRBJ2-5; 9 bases fit TRBD2. J gave up 3 bases and V 6 bases, and 5 bases lay outside the gene matches. The CDR3 consists of 14 residues. This chain's CDR3 is CASRHRTSEETQYF. The CDR3 DNA is TGTGCCAGCAGGCACCGGACTAGCGAAGAGACCCAGTACTTC.

This clonotype has just a few counts. The size of this beta chain means little, since it is a stray read in a library made for alpha chains. The chain recombines TRBV11-3 with TRBJ2-3; 7 positions agree with TRBD2. The CDR3 consists of 15 residues. V shed 1 base, J shed 3 bases, and the junction held 4 bases outside the gene matches. Germline CDR1 reads SGHNT; CDR2 reads YENEEA. Written as DNA, the CDR3 is TGTGCCAGCAGCTTAGGGGCGGGAGAAACAGATACGCAGTATTTT. Protein: CASSLGAGETDTQYF.

On this clonotype itself: For a library built for alpha chains, this beta chain is a stray read; little rests on its size. The genes are TRBV12-3 or TRBV12-4 and TRBJ1-6; D not certain. V lost 3 bases, J lost 0 bases, and 9 bases lay in between. The length of the CDR3 is 16 residues. Written as DNA, the CDR3 is TGTGCCAGCAGTTTCGGGCCATCCTCCTATAATTCACCCCTCCACTTT. As protein: CASSFGPSSYNSPLHF.

A word on this clonotype: A junction end diverges from the germline sequence, so it may reflect a read error. The library was designed around alpha chains, so this beta chain is a stray read whose abundance carries little weight. The chain joins TRBV7-7 to TRBJ2-5; unclear D gene. The CDR3 has 13 residues. The germline gives CDR1 SSHAT, CDR2 FNYEAQ (reference sequence). The CDR3, as DNA: TGTGCTAGCAGCTTTGGACCGAGGGAGACCCAGTACTTC. Its translation: CASSFGPRETQYF.

Comments on this clonotype: This beta chain appears as a stray read in a library generated for alpha chains; its size is not informative. The V gene is TRBV7-9, the J gene TRBJ2-1; 13 bases are a match to TRBD2. Per the germline V gene, CDR1 is SEHNR and CDR2 is FQNEAQ (reference sequence). With 5 bases clipped from V and 8 bases from J, the junction kept 9 bases outside the gene matches. This CDR3 has 16 amino acids. The CDR3: CASSRGTSGVKDEQFF. Written as DNA, the CDR3 is TGTGCCAGCAGCAGAGGGACTAGCGGGGTTAAGGATGAGCAGTTCTTC.

This clonotype was observed a handful of times. The library was prepared for alpha chains; this beta chain is a stray read, so its frequency means little. The chain joins TRBV2 to TRBJ1-1; TRBD1 matches 7 bases. CDR3 length: 14 amino acids. Germline values: CDR1 SNHLY, CDR2 FYNNEI. The V and J ends lost 6 bases and 6 bases, in that order; junction bases with no gene match: 10. This CDR3 reads CASRDRQGIAEAFF. CDR3 nucleotides: TGTGCCAGCAGAGATCGACAGGGAATCGCTGAAGCTTTCTTT.

This clonotype was found a few times. This beta chain came through as a stray read in a library set up for alpha chains, and its size says little. V and J are TRBV27 and TRBJ1-5, with D perhaps matching TRBD1 (5 bases). Trimming stripped 3 bases from V and 2 bases from J, with 11 bases between. CDR3 length: 15 amino acids. Germline CDR1 MNHEY, CDR2 SMNVEV (reference sequence). CDR3 nucleotides: TGTGCCAGCAGTTTCGGGGGAGCGGGCAATCAGCCCCAGCATTTT. Translation: CASSFGGAGNQPQHF.

Comments on this clonotype: This beta chain was picked up by a library intended for alpha chains and is off target, so its count carries little meaning. V is TRBV10-1 and J is TRBJ2-7, with no clear D. Trimming removed 0 bases at V and 4 bases at J, with 7 bases between. Germline CDR1 reads WNHNN; CDR2 reads SYGVQD (reference sequence). The length of the CDR3 is 13 residues. The CDR3 DNA sequence: TGCGCCAGCAGTGAGTCGGGCAGATACGAGCAGTACTTC. It is translated as CASSESGRYEQYF.

This clonotype was seen a few times. The library was prepared for alpha chains; this beta chain is a stray read, so its frequency means little. The chain combines TRBV5-6 with TRBJ2-7; 8 bases fit TRBD1. The junction had 12 bases not matched to a gene; V was cut back by 4 bases and J by 6 bases. CDR1 and CDR2 (germline): SGHDT, YYEEEE. This CDR3 region has 15 residues. CDR3 residues: CASSPPGQGTGEQYF. CDR3 coding DNA: TGTGCCAGCAGCCCACCTGGACAGGGCACCGGCGAGCAGTACTTC. Using reference TRBV5-6 and TRBJ2-7 for the parts outside the CDR3, the full variable domain is DAGVTQSPTHLIKTRGQQVTLRCSPKSGHDTVSWYQQALGQGPQFIFQYYEEEERQRGNFPDRFSGHQFPNYSSELNVNALLLGDSALYLCASSPPGQGTGEQYFGPGTRLTVT.

This clonotype ranks as hyperexpanded. Because the library targeted alpha chains, this beta chain is an off-target read whose size means little. The chain links TRBV5-1 to TRBJ2-5; 10 bases align to TRBD1. The CDR3 totals 15 residues. The germline V gene encodes CDR1 SGHRS and CDR2 YFSETQ. With V trimmed by 2 bases and J by 3 bases, 4 bases remained unmatched. Here the CDR3 reads CASSFAGTGEETQYF. The CDR3 nucleotides are TGCGCCAGCAGCTTTGCTGGGACAGGGGAAGAGACCCAGTACTTC.

A note on this clonotype: With the library built for alpha chains, this beta chain is off target and its frequency is not meaningful. J is TRBJ2-3 and V is TRBV5-1; TRBD1 matches at 12 bases. The ends lost 4 bases at V and 5 bases at J; junction bases unmatched: 5. Germline loops: CDR1 SGHRS, CDR2 YFSETQ. The CDR3 spans 15 residues. As DNA, the CDR3 is TGCGCCAGCAGCGACGGGACAGGGGGCCTAGATACGCAGTATTTT. This codes for CASSDGTGGLDTQYF. The full variable domain, its missing parts supplied by reference TRBV5-1 and TRBJ2-3, is KAGVTQTPRYLIKTRGQQVTLSCSPISGHRSVSWYQQTPGQGLQFLFEYFSETQRNKGNFPGRFSGRQFSNSRSEMNVSTLELGDSALYLCASSDGTGGLDTQYFGPGTRLTVL.

This clonotype was counted between two and nine times. This beta chain slipped into a library made for alpha chains as a stray read, so its size is not meaningful. The chain recombines TRBV12-3 or TRBV12-4 with TRBJ2-7, with D possibly being TRBD1 (6 bases). CDR3 length equals 13 residues. V gave up 6 bases and J gave up 3 bases, with 12 bases separating them. Here the CDR3 DNA reads TGTGCCAGCAGGAGGGACACTGACTACGAGCAGTACTTC. Translation gives CASRRDTDYEQYF.

A word on this clonotype: This beta chain slipped into a library made for alpha chains as a stray read, so its size is not meaningful. The rearrangement uses TRBV20-1 and TRBJ1-1; D gene uncertain. The CDR3 consists of 14 residues. Between the trimmed V and J ends, which lost 5 bases and 0 bases, there was a span of 13 bases. In germline, CDR1 is DFQATT, CDR2 SNEGSKA (reference sequence). CDR3 residues: CSAPREGMNTEAFF. The DNA of the CDR3 is TGCAGTGCTCCCCGGGAGGGAATGAACACTGAAGCTTTCTTT.

This clonotype appeared a few times. For a library built for alpha chains, this beta chain is a stray read; little rests on its size. J is TRBJ2-7 and V is TRBV18, with D possibly being TRBD2 (8 bases). Germline V gives CDR1 KGHSH, CDR2 LQKENI. The V and J ends lost 6 bases and 4 bases respectively, with 22 bases between them. The CDR3 spans 16 residues. CDR3 in DNA: TGTGCCAGCTCCCCCGTATTAGCGGGACAGAGTTACGAGCAGTACTTC. This gives the protein CASSPVLAGQSYEQYF.

Comments on this clonotype: This beta chain is an off-target read within a library intended for alpha chains, so its frequency means little. The J gene is TRBJ2-7, the V gene TRBV6-5; 12 bases line up with TRBD1. V dropped 3 bases and J dropped 4; count of bases not matched to a gene: 10. This CDR3 has 17 amino acids. Germline CDR1 reads MNHEY; CDR2 reads SVGAGI. CDR3 DNA: TGTGCCAGCAGTTATATTCATGGGGACAGGGGGCCTTACGAGCAGTACTTC. Protein sequence: CASSYIHGDRGPYEQYF.

About this clonotype: The library was prepared for alpha chains; this beta chain is a stray read, so its frequency means little. The J gene is TRBJ2-7, the V gene TRBV29-1; the D gene is possibly TRBD1 (6 bases). Trimming removed 2 bases from V and 5 bases from J, with 10 bases in between. Germline V gene sequence: CDR1 SQVTM, CDR2 ANQGSEA. This CDR3 is 12 amino acids long. The DNA of the CDR3 is TGCAGCGTTGAAAGAAGGGACAACGAGCAGTACTTC. Translation gives CSVERRDNEQYF.

As regards this clonotype: Germline is not matched at one junction end, which may reflect a read error. For a library built for alpha chains, this beta chain is a stray read; little rests on its size. In DNA, the CDR3 is TGTGCCAGCAGCTTAACAGTCTCGGAGTTC. Protein sequence: CASSLTVSEF. The chain couples TRBV7-3 to TRBJ2-7, with D unresolved. The CDR3 is 10 residues long. From germline, CDR1 is SGHTA and CDR2 FQGTGA.

The sample holds a few counts of this clonotype. Little can be read into the size of this beta chain, an off-target read in a library designed for alpha chains. The chain employs TRBV20-1 and TRBJ1-6; TRBD1 matches at 7 bases. There are 14 residues in the CDR3. The V gene end was trimmed by 5 bases and the J gene end by 7 bases; junction bases not matched to a gene: 8. Germline V gene lookup returns CDR1 DFQATT and CDR2 SNEGSKA (reference sequence). CDR3: CSARRTGYNSPLHF. For the CDR3, the DNA is TGCAGTGCTCGCCGGACAGGTTACAATTCACCCCTCCACTTT.